Shown below are 6 T cell receptor beta chains from a single sample sequenced in a study of T-cell memory formation after mild COVID-19. TCRdb re-analysed the 5' RACE reads in MiXCR, keeping a single row per CDR3 protein. The sample shows 380,000 or so distinct CDR3 sequences, approximately 14% of them seen only once. Sequenced material: PBMCs or a T cell subset sorted from them (not recorded which). The receptors derive from a man aged 18-30 years who had mild COVID-19 (a few samples of this study predate the infection). Cell type and time point are not known.

In its sample, this clonotype was seen a few times. The chain is built from TRBV28 and TRBJ2-7; a possible D gene is TRBD1 (5 bases). Per the germline V gene, CDR1 is MDHEN and CDR2 is SYDVKM. CDR3 length: 16 amino acids. Trimming cost V 3 bases and J 0 bases, with 15 bases left between them. The CDR3 nucleotides read TGTGCCAGCAGTTTTGGGGCAGCACATAGCTCCTACGAGCAGTACGTC. It translates to CASSFGAAHSSYEQYV.

The chain combines TRBV30 with TRBJ2-5; D is unresolved. Trimming removed 3 bases at V and 2 bases at J, with 16 bases between. There are 15 residues in the CDR3. Germline loops: CDR1 GTSNPN, CDR2 SVGIG (reference sequence). CDR3: CAWRALIGVQETQYF. The CDR3 DNA follows: TGTGCCTGGAGGGCCCTAATTGGAGTTCAAGAGACCCAGTACTTC.

This clonotype was seen once. This chain links TRBV9 with TRBJ2-6, with D hard to call. Per germline, CDR1 SGDLS and CDR2 YYNGEE. V was clipped by 4 bases and J by 0 bases, with 20 bases between them. CDR3 length: 19 amino acids. The CDR3 is CASSSRPGVGRSGANVLTF. The CDR3 DNA sequence: TGTGCCAGCAGCAGTAGGCCTGGAGTGGGCCGCTCTGGGGCCAACGTCCTGACTTTC.

A few counts support this clonotype. The CDR3 region has the DNA TGTGCCAGCCGTATAACTGATAACTATGGCTACACCTTC. Translating it yields CASRITDNYGYTF. The chain has TRBV6-5 and TRBJ1-2, with no clear D. Trimming left V 8 bases short and J 1 base short, with 11 bases between. CDR1 and CDR2 from the germline V gene are MNHEY and SVGAGI. The CDR3 totals 13 residues.

This clonotype has only one observation. This rearrangement joins TRBV4-1 to TRBJ2-7, with TRBD1 matching over 9 bases. The CDR3 is 15 residues long. With V trimmed by 0 bases and J by 0 bases, 0 bases remained unmatched. The germline CDR1 and CDR2 sequences are MGHRA and YSYEKL. The CDR3 protein is CASSQEGQGSYEQYF. The DNA of the CDR3 is TGCGCCAGCAGCCAAGAGGGACAGGGCTCCTACGAGCAGTACTTC.

The chain has TRBV3-1 and TRBJ2-3, with 9 bases lining up with TRBD2. The CDR3 length is 16 residues. J was trimmed by 0 bases and V by 4 bases; bases with no gene match: 5. The germline V gene encodes CDR1 LGHDT and CDR2 YNNKEL (reference sequence). The CDR3 spells CASSPLSGGSTDTQYF. The CDR3 region has the DNA TGTGCCAGCAGCCCTCTTAGCGGGGGAAGCACAGATACGCAGTATTTT.